These 19 T cell receptor beta chains share one sample of origin, sequenced in a study of cytomegalovirus exposure and HLA in healthy donors. 60 Vbeta and 13 Jbeta primers were used in PCR. The protocol was immunoSEQ multiplex PCR, while the TCRdb copy is restricted to in-frame clones and leaves out a portion. The repertoire holds about 200,000 clones, with roughly three quarters as singletons. The sequencing sample was made of PBMCs. The receptors were gathered from a man aged 50-59 years in good health and CMV-seronegative.

The V call is TRBV14, the J call TRBJ2-1; 13 bases map to TRBD2. Germline V gives CDR1 SGHDN, CDR2 FVKESK. V lost 0 bases, J lost 10 bases, and 12 bases stayed unmatched. CDR3 length: 18 residues. The CDR3: CASSQDEIGLAGVREQFF. The CDR3 bases are TGTGCCAGCAGCCAAGACGAGATTGGACTAGCGGGAGTTCGAGAGCAGTTCTTC. Filled out from reference TRBV14 and TRBJ2-1, the complete variable domain reads EAGVTQFPSHSVIEKGQTVTLRCDPISGHDNLYWYRRVMGKEIKFLLHFVKESKQDESGMPNNRFLAERTGGTYSTLKVQPAELEDSGVYFCASSQDEIGLAGVREQFFGPGTRLTVL.

The chain carries TRBV28 and TRBJ2-3; 12 bases align to TRBD2. The CDR3 covers 15 residues. Germline V lookup: CDR1 MDHEN, CDR2 SYDVKM. V shed 2 bases, J shed 4 bases, and the junction held 1 base outside the gene matches. The CDR3 DNA follows: TGTGCCAGCAGTTTACTAGCGGGAGGGCCAGATACGCAGTATTTT. Translating gives CASSLLAGGPDTQYF.

The chain joins TRBV2 to TRBJ2-2, with a weak D call TRBD2 (5 bases). Germline V lookup: CDR1 SNHLY, CDR2 FYNNEI. V gave up 5 bases and J gave up 5 bases, with 9 bases separating them. The CDR3 has 13 amino acids. The CDR3 is CASSLLDTGELFF. The CDR3 bases are TGTGCCAGCAGTCTACTAGATACCGGGGAGCTGTTTTTT.

The V call is TRBV6-1, the J call TRBJ2-7, with 7 bases aligning to TRBD2. J lost 2 bases, V lost 1 base, and 8 bases had no gene match. This CDR3 comprises 16 residues. Germline CDR1 is MNHNS and CDR2 is SASEGT. CDR3 protein: CASSEEGGTLAYEQYF. DNA of the CDR3: TGTGCCAGCAGTGAAGAGGGAGGGACCTTAGCCTACGAGCAGTACTTC.

This clone was counted only a few times. The rearrangement joins TRBV18 to TRBJ2-7, with TRBD1 identical over 7 bases. J lost 2 bases, V lost 5 bases, and 6 bases had no gene match. The germline CDR1 and CDR2 sequences are KGHSH and LQKENI. The CDR3 is 14 amino acids. The CDR3 sequence: CASSSTDRPYEQYF. The CDR3 DNA is TGTGCCAGCTCATCAACGGACAGGCCCTACGAGCAGTACTTC.

This chain joins TRBV11-2 and TRBJ2-1, with TRBD2 matching 11 bases. V lost 7 bases, J lost 4 bases, and 6 bases stayed unmatched. CDR3 length equals 15 residues. Germline V gives CDR1 SGHAT, CDR2 FQNNGV. This CDR3 reads CASNSLAGGYNEQFF. DNA for the CDR3: TGTGCCAGCAACTCCCTAGCGGGAGGTTACAATGAGCAGTTCTTC.

In this sample, this clone turned up once. This chain links TRBV27 with TRBJ1-2; 7 nucleotides agree with TRBD1. The V gene's germline CDR1 is MNHEY and CDR2 SMNVEV (reference sequence). The CDR3 totals 14 residues. Losses at the gene ends were 4 bases for V and 7 bases for J; bases not matched to a gene: 9. The CDR3 nucleotides are TGTGCCAGCAGTTCCGACAGGGAGGTGTCTGGCTACACCTTC. This translates into CASSSDREVSGYTF.

The chain employs TRBV7-9 and TRBJ1-1; a possible D gene is TRBD1 (5 bases). V was cut by 0 bases and J by 5 bases, with 10 bases left in between. The CDR3 contains 14 residues. Germline loops: CDR1 SEHNR, CDR2 FQNEAQ (reference sequence). CDR3 bases: TGTGCCAGCAGCTTAGCTCTGGGGCATACTGAAGCTTTCTTT. This translates into CASSLALGHTEAFF.

The V call is TRBV19, the J call TRBJ2-2; possible D gene TRBD1, 5 bases. This CDR3 is built from 15 residues. V was pared by 6 bases and J by 1 base, with 12 bases between. Germline CDR1 reads LNHDA; CDR2 reads SQIVND (reference sequence). The DNA for the CDR3 is TGTGCCAGTAGGGGCGCAGACAGGAACACCGGGGAGCTGTTTTTT. Translation gives CASRGADRNTGELFF. The whole variable domain, filled in from reference TRBV19 and TRBJ2-2, reads DGGITQSPKYLFRKEGQNVTLSCEQNLNHDAMYWYRQDPGQGLRLIYYSQIVNDFQKGDIAEGYSVSREKKESFPLTVTSAQKNPTAFYLCASRGADRNTGELFFGEGSRLTVL.

This chain links TRBV29-1 with TRBJ2-1; 9 nucleotides line up with TRBD2. Germline V gene sequence: CDR1 SQVTM, CDR2 ANQGSEA. This CDR3 contains 15 residues. Losses at the gene ends were 5 bases for V and 0 bases for J; bases not matched to a gene: 5. DNA of the CDR3: TGCAGCGTTTACCTAGCGGGGCGCTCCTACAATGAGCAGTTCTTC. Amino acid sequence: CSVYLAGRSYNEQFF.

As to this clone: The same CDR3 can be traced to other DNA sequences in this sample. The chain carries TRBV5-1 and TRBJ1-5; weak D call: TRBD1 (6 bases). This CDR3 has 14 amino acids. With 0 bases removed from V and 3 bases from J, the gap between germline ends came to 7 bases. Per the germline V gene, CDR1 is SGHRS and CDR2 is YFSETQ. CDR3 bases: TGCGCCAGCAGCTTGGGGACAGTCAATCAGCCCCAGCATTTT. This codes for CASSLGTVNQPQHF. Full variable domain (outside the CDR3, taken from reference TRBV5-1 and TRBJ1-5): KAGVTQTPRYLIKTRGQQVTLSCSPISGHRSVSWYQQTPGQGLQFLFEYFSETQRNKGNFPGRFSGRQFSNSRSEMNVSTLELGDSALYLCASSLGTVNQPQHFGDGTRLSIL.

The chain employs TRBV5-1 and TRBJ2-7; TRBD1 aligns across 9 bases. V was pared by 3 bases and J by 7 bases, with 14 bases of the junction left unmatched. CDR1 and CDR2 (germline): SGHRS, YFSETQ. This CDR3 region has 16 residues. CDR3 nucleotide sequence: TGCGCCAGCAGCTCCTACTCGACAGGGGGGTCTAGGGAGCAGTACTTC. Translated, it gives CASSSYSTGGSREQYF.

V and J are TRBV2 and TRBJ1-5; D unresolved. Germline CDR1 SNHLY, CDR2 FYNNEI. This CDR3 spans 12 amino acids. The V end lost 8 bases, the J end lost 9 bases, and 14 bases lay between the germline ends. The CDR3 loop reads CASSIAIMPQHF. CDR3 DNA sequence: TGTGCCAGCTCCATAGCAATCATGCCCCAGCATTTT.

This chain connects TRBV7-3 to TRBJ2-7, with TRBD1 identical over 7 bases. The junction had 7 bases not matched to a gene; V was cut back by 3 bases and J by 2 bases. CDR1 SGHTA and CDR2 FQGTGA come from the germline V gene. This CDR3 region has 15 residues. The CDR3 reads CASSFSGTEAYEQYF. CDR3 DNA sequence: TGTGCCAGCAGCTTCTCCGGGACAGAAGCCTACGAGCAGTACTTC. Drawing the rest from reference TRBV7-3 and TRBJ2-7, the complete variable domain is GAGVSQTPSNKVTEKGKYVELRCDPISGHTALYWYRQSLGQGPEFLIYFQGTGAADDSGLPNDRFFAVRPEGSVSTLKIQRTERGDSAVYLCASSFSGTEAYEQYFGPGTRLTVT.

This chain connects TRBV27 to TRBJ2-4, with 8 positions matching TRBD1. CDR1 and CDR2 from the germline V gene are MNHEY and SMNVEV (reference sequence). V gave up 3 bases and J gave up 0 bases; unmatched junction bases: 4. The CDR3 has 16 residues. In DNA, the CDR3 is TGTGCCAGCAGTTTTAGACAGGGGCTAGCCAAAAACATTCAGTACTTC. Encoded protein: CASSFRQGLAKNIQYF.

J is TRBJ1-2 and V is TRBV30, with 8 bases lining up with TRBD1. The CDR3 totals 15 residues. The germline gives CDR1 GTSNPN, CDR2 SVGIG (reference sequence). Germline trimming cut 0 bases from V and 8 bases from J; bases unmatched to any gene: 11. This CDR3 reads CAWSVPPRTGHGYTF. In DNA, the CDR3 is TGTGCCTGGAGTGTACCCCCTCGGACAGGGCACGGCTACACCTTC. Filled out from reference TRBV30 and TRBJ1-2, the complete variable domain reads SQTIHQWPATLVQPVGSPLSLECTVEGTSNPNLYWYRQAAGRGLQLLFYSVGIGQISSEVPQNLSASRPQDRQFILSSKKLLLSDSGFYLCAWSVPPRTGHGYTFGSGTRLTVV.

CDR3 DNA: TGTGCCAGCTGGAGCGGGACCCAGTACTTC. It yields the protein CASWSGTQYF. The rearrangement uses TRBV21-1 and TRBJ2-5; the table's D call of TRBD2 was not tested on the DNA. TRBV21-1 represents a pseudogene. The CDR3 runs to 10 residues.

This chain connects TRBV29-1 to TRBJ1-2, with TRBD1 matching 9 bases. Germline trimming cut 8 bases from V and 4 bases from J; bases unmatched to any gene: 8. Germline CDR1 reads SQVTM; CDR2 reads ANQGSEA. CDR3 size: 13 residues. The CDR3 region is CSSRQGDTYGYTF. In DNA, the CDR3 is TGCAGCTCCCGACAGGGGGATACCTATGGCTACACCTTC. Complete variable domain (other parts from reference TRBV29-1 and TRBJ1-2): SAVISQKPSRDICQRGTSLTIQCQVDSQVTMMFWYRQQPGQSLTLIATANQGSEATYESGFVIDKFPISRPNLTFSTLTVSNMSPEDSSIYLCSSRQGDTYGYTFGSGTRLTVV.

V gene TRBV12-5 combines with J gene TRBJ2-3, with TRBD2 matching 9 bases. The CDR3 runs to 16 residues. V dropped 2 bases and J dropped 0; count of bases not matched to a gene: 3. Germline V gene sequence: CDR1 LGHNT, CDR2 FRNRAP. CDR3 amino acids: CASGLPTSGSTDTQYF. The CDR3 region has the DNA TGTGCTAGTGGTTTGCCAACTAGCGGGAGCACAGATACGCAGTATTTT.